This T cell receptor (beta chain) originates from a study of cytomegalovirus exposure and HLA in healthy donors. Regarding this clone: Antigen unknown.

Each of the donors was a healthy bone marrow donor. Study-level results: In a later analysis, a missense DCLRE1C variant was linked to TCR beta V- and J-gene trimming. Sequencing probably produced one cluster of sequence variants that were highly shared.

The study ran its PCR with 60 Vbeta and 13 Jbeta primers. The assay was immunoSEQ multiplex PCR, and TCRdb's table has in-frame clones only and misses some. The sample consists of under 150,000 clones, around a tenth of them appearing once. V shed 3 bases, J shed 8 bases, and the junction held 6 bases outside the gene matches. Looked up from germline, CDR1 is SGHRS and CDR2 is YFSETQ. The CDR3 is 13 residues long. The sequence came from a male donor in good health and CMV-seronegative. Material: PBMCs. V and J are TRBV5-1 and TRBJ1-1, with 8 bases identical to TRBD1. The CDR3 sequence is CASSSGQGSEAFF. The CDR3 nucleotides are TGCGCCAGCAGCTCCGGACAGGGTTCGGAAGCTTTCTTT.